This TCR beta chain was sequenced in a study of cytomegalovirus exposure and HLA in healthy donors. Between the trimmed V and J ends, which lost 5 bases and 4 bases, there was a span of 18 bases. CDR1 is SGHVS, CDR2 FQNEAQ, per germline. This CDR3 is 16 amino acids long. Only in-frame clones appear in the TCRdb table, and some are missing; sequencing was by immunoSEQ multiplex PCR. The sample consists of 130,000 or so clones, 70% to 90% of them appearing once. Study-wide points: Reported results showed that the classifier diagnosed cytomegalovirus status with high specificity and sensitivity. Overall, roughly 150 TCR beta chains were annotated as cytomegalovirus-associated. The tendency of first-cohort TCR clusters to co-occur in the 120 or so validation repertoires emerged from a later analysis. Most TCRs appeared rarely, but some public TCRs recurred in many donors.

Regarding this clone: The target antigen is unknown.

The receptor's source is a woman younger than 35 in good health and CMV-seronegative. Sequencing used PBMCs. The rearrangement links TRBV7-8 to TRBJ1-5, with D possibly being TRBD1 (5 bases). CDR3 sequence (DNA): TGTGCCAGCAGCCTAACGGTGACAGAGAATAATCAGCCCCAGCATTTT. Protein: CASSLTVTENNQPQHF. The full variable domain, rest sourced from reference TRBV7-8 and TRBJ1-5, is GAGVSQSPRYKVAKRGQDVALRCDPISGHVSLFWYQQALGQGPEFLTYFQNEAQLDKSGLPSDRFFAERPEGSVSTLKIQRTQQEDSAVYLCASSLTVTENNQPQHFGDGTRLSIL.